This TCR beta chain was identified in a study of PD-1 blockade in classical Hodgkin lymphoma. The study, taken as a whole, reports: The study found that TCR diversity rose significantly by C4D1 in CD4+ but not CD8+ cells. Reported baseline diversity: healthy donors highest, relapsed/refractory patients lowest.

About this clone itself: Its antigen is unidentified.

CDR3 length: 11 residues. Germline CDR1 reads MDHEN; CDR2 reads SYDVKM. V lost 10 bases, J lost 6 bases, and 13 bases lay in between. TCRdb's copy holds only in-frame clones and misses some; the assay was immunoSEQ multiplex PCR. The profile shows 85,000 to 90,000 clones, about nine tenths of them singletons. Indicated time point: cycle 4 day 1 (C4D1), after five to seven weeks of nivolumab. Relapse after autologous stem cell transplantation occurred in every patient, and brentuximab vedotin exposure varied. This TCR derives from a human donor with classical Hodgkin lymphoma. The source material was peripheral blood mononuclear cells (PBMCs), sampled before the fourth cycle of nivolumab. The chain recombines TRBV28 with TRBJ2-7, with TRBD2 as a possible D gene (6 bases). The CDR3: CAIKIGGEQYF. DNA for the CDR3: TGTGCCATCAAAATCGGGGGCGAGCAGTACTTC.